This TCR beta chain is drawn from a study of CD8+CD57+ T cells in acquired aplastic anemia. The V gene's germline CDR1 is LNHDA and CDR2 SQIVND (reference sequence). The CDR3 has 13 amino acids. Trimming cost V 6 bases and J 4 bases, with 12 bases left between them. The sequenced patients had an expansion of CD8+CD57+ cells seen by flow cytometry. Every patient presented with severe acquired aplastic anemia. The template for TCR beta VDJ and CDR3 sequence profiling was genomic DNA. A single record per CDR3 protein comes from TCRdb applying MiXCR to the reads. Found here are 160,000 or so distinct CDR3 sequences, about two thirds of them singletons; the top ten hold under 60%. This clonotype was counted between two and nine times.

The receptor's source is a human donor with aplastic anemia. Sequencing used sorted CD4+, CD8+, or CD8+CD57+ T cells (not recorded which) from PBMCs. The chain combines TRBV19 with TRBJ1-1; maybe TRBD1 (5 bases). In DNA form, the CDR3 reads TGTGCCAGTAGGAAGGGACGGAGCACTGAAGCTTTCTTT. It yields the protein CASRKGRSTEAFF.